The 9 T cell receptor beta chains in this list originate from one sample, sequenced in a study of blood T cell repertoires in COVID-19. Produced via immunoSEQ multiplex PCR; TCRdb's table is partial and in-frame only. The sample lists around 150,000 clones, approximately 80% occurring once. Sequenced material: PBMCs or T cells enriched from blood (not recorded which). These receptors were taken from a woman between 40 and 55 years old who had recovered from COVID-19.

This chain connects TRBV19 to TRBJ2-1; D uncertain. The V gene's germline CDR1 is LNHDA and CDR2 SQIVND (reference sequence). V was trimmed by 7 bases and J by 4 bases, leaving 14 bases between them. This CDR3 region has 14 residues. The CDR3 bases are TGTGCCAGTACCGCGACTGACGAGTACAATGAGCAGTTCTTC. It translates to CASTATDEYNEQFF.

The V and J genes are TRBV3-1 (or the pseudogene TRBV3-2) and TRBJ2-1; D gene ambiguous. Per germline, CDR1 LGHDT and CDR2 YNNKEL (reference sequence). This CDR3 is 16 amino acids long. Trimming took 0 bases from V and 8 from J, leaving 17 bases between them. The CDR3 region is CASSQDRILGPDEQFF. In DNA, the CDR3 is TGTGCCAGCAGCCAAGATCGGATACTTGGGCCCGATGAGCAGTTCTTC.

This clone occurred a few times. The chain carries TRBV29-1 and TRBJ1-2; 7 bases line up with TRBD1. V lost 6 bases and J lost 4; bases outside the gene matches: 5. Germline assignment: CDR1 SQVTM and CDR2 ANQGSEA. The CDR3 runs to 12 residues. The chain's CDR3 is CSVGQSVYGYTF. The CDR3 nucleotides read TGCAGCGTGGGACAGTCAGTCTATGGCTACACCTTC.

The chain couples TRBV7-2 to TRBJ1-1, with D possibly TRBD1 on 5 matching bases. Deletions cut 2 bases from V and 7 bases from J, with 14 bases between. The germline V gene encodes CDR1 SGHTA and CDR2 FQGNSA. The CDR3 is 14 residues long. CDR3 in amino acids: CASSLPGSGVEAFF. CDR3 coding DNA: TGTGCCAGCAGCTTACCCGGTTCGGGGGTTGAAGCTTTCTTT. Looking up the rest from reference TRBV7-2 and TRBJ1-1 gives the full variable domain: GAGVSQSPSNKVTEKGKDVELRCDPISGHTALYWYRQSLGQGLEFLIYFQGNSAPDKSGLPSDRFSAERTGGSVSTLTIQRTQQEDSAVYLCASSLPGSGVEAFFGQGTRLTVV.

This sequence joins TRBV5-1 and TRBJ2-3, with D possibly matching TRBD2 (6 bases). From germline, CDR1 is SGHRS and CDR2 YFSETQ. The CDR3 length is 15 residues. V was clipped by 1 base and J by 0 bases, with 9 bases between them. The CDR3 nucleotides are TGCGCCAGCAGCTTGTTGAGCGGGAGCACAGATACGCAGTATTTT. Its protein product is CASSLLSGSTDTQYF.

The CDR3 sequence is CSVDRLGSYEQYF. The DNA of the CDR3 is TGCAGCGTTGACAGGCTGGGTTCCTACGAGCAGTACTTC. The chain employs TRBV29-1 and TRBJ2-7; D remains ambiguous. V lost 3 bases and J lost 1, with 10 bases in between. The CDR3 is 13 residues long. Germline V gene sequence: CDR1 SQVTM, CDR2 ANQGSEA.

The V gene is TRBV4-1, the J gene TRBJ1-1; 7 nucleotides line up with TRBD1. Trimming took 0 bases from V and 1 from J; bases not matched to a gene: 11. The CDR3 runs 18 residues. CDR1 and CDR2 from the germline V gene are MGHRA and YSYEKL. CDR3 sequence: CASSQEAGWGQPNTEAFF. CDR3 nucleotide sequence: TGCGCCAGCAGCCAAGAAGCAGGCTGGGGACAGCCGAACACTGAAGCTTTCTTT.

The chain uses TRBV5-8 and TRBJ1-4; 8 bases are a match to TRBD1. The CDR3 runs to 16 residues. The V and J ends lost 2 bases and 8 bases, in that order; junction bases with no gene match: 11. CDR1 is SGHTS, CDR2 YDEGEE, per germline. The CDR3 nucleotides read TGTGCCAGCAGCTTCGGACAGGGATCTCGAGGGGAAAAACTGTTTTTT. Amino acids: CASSFGQGSRGEKLFF.

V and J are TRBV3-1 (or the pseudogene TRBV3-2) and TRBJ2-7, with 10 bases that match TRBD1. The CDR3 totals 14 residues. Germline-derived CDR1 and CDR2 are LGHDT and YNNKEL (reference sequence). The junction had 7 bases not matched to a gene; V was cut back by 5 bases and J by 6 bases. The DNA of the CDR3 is TGTGCCAGCAGCGGCCGGGACAGGGGACCCGAGCAGTACTTC. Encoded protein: CASSGRDRGPEQYF.